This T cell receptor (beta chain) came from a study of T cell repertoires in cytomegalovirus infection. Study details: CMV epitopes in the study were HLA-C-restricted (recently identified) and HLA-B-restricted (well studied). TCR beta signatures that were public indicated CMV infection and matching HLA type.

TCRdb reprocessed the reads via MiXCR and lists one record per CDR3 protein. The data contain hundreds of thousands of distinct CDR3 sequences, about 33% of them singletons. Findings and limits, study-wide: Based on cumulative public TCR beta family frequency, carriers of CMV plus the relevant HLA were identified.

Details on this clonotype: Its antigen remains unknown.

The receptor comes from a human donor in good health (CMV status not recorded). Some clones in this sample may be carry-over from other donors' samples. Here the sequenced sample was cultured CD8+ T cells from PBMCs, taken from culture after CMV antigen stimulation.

Here the CDR3 DNA reads TGTGCCAGCAGCCCAGGACAGGGGCAGGATACGCAGTATTTT. Translated, it gives CASSPGQGQDTQYF. V gene TRBV11-2 combines with J gene TRBJ2-3, with 9 bases aligning to TRBD1. Trimming removed 5 bases from V and 6 bases from J; junction bases left unmatched: 6. Germline V gene lookup returns CDR1 SGHAT and CDR2 FQNNGV. This CDR3 has 14 amino acids.